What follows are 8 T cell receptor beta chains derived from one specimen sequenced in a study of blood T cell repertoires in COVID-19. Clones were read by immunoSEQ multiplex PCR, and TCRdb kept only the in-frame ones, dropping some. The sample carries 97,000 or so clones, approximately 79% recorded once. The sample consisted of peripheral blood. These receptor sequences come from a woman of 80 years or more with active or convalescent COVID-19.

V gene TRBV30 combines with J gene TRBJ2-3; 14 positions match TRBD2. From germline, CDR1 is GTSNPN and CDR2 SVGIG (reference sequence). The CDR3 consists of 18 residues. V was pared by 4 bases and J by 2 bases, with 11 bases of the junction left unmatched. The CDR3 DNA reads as TGTGCCTGGACGCGACTAGCGGGAGGGACGGGCTTCACAGATACGCAGTATTTT. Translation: CAWTRLAGGTGFTDTQYF.

The CDR3 is CASSVGGTGYEKLFF. Here the CDR3 DNA reads TGTGCCAGCAGCGTAGGGGGGACAGGGTACGAAAAACTGTTTTTT. The V gene is TRBV9, the J gene TRBJ1-4, with TRBD1 matching over 9 bases. In germline, CDR1 is SGDLS, CDR2 YYNGEE. V lost 0 bases and J lost 8; bases outside the gene matches: 5. The CDR3 is made up of 15 amino acids.

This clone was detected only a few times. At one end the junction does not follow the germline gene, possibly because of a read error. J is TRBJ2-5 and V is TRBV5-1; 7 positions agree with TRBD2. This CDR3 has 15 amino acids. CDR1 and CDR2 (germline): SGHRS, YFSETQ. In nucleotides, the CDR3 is TGTGCCAGCAGCTTGGCGGGACTATCCCAAGAGACCCAGTACTTC. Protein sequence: CASSLAGLSQETQYF.

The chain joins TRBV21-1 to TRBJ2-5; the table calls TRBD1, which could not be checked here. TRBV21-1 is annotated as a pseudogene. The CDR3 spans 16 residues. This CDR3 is CASSKEDRLDQETQYF. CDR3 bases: TGTGCCAGCAGCAAAGAGGACAGGTTAGACCAAGAGACCCAGTACTTC.

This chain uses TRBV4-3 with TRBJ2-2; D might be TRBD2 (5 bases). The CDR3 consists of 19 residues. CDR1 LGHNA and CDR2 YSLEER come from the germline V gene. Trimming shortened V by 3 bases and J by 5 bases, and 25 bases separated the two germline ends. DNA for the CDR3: TGCGCCAGCAGCCACGACGTCATAACTAGGATTCCTTTTACCGGGGAGCTGTTTTTT. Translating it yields CASSHDVITRIPFTGELFF.

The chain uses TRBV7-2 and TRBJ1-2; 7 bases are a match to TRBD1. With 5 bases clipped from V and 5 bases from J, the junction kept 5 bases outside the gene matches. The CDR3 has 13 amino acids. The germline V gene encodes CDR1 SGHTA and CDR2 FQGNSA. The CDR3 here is CASSPTGTYGYTF. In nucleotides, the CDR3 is TGTGCCAGCAGCCCGACAGGGACTTATGGCTACACCTTC.

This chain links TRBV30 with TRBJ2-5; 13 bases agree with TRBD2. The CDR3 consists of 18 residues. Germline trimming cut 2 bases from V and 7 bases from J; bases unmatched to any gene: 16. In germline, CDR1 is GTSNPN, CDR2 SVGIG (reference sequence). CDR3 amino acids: CAWSNSRLAGGWGGTQYF. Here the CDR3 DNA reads TGTGCCTGGAGTAATTCAAGACTAGCGGGAGGCTGGGGCGGGACCCAGTACTTC.

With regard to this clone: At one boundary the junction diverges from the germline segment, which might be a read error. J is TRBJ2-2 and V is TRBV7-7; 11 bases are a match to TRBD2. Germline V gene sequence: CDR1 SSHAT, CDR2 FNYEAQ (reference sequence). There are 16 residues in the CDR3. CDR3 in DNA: TGTGCTAGCAGCCAAACTAGCGGGAGAGGAACCGGGGAGCTGTTTTTT. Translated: CASSQTSGRGTGELFF.